These T cell receptor beta chains were read from a single sample in a study of T cells expressing NK-cell markers. From its re-call of the 5' RACE reads, TCRdb lists each CDR3 protein once, without DNA. The sample is made up of hundreds of thousands of distinct CDR3 sequences, and the top ten hold 4% to 5% of it. Source material: blood T cells: a sorted CD56 or NKG2C T cell subset, CD4+ or CD8+ T cells, or bulk PBMC T cells (not recorded which). The receptors were sampled from a woman between 18 and 75 years old in good health. The CDR3 runs from the conserved cysteine through the conserved F or W.

TRBV10-3	TRBJ2-4	CATGLGTRNSKNIQYF
TRBV6-1	TRBJ2-1	CASLWAGGPRSYNEQFF
TRBV7-2	TRBJ2-5	CASNPSQNVETQYF
TRBV12-3/TRBV12-4	TRBJ2-2	CASILEGAALLGELFF
TRBV30	TRBJ1-4	CAWRAYGANNEKLFF
TRBV12-3/TRBV12-4	TRBJ2-1	CASSLSRLAGGEDNEQFF
TRBV24-1	TRBJ2-4	CATSDPGTSGRNIQYF
TRBV20-1	TRBJ2-4	CSARVGGIQYF
TRBV28	TRBJ2-3	CASTAAGRPSTDTQYF
TRBV28	TRBJ1-5	CASSLAQGRPLF
TRBV2	TRBJ2-7	CASSAWVREQYF
TRBV9	TRBJ2-7	CASSSSSGQGYEQYF
TRBV5-4	TRBJ1-6	CASSLIGYNSPLHF
TRBV7-2	TRBJ1-1	CASSLGGTAQAFF
TRBV28	TRBJ2-7	CASTPGGATYEQYF
TRBV18	TRBJ1-1	CASSPGGYDTEAFF
TRBV20-1	TRBJ1-3	CSARDQGSGNTIYF
TRBV5-6	TRBJ2-3	CASNLPSTDTQYF
TRBV12-3/TRBV12-4	TRBJ1-1	CASSAAGTKNTEAFF
TRBV5-1	TRBJ2-1	CASTPGGVSSYNEQFF
TRBV7-2	TRBJ1-3	CASSLAPQAGNTIYF
TRBV24-1	TRBJ2-2	CATSDSGELFF
TRBV6-1	TRBJ1-6	CASSEPFHSTGGRSPLHF
TRBV29-1	TRBJ1-2	CSVPRRAGYTF
TRBV20-1	TRBJ1-3	CSAPDRAGGNTIYF
TRBV5-6	TRBJ2-7	CASSTDGGVTYEQYF
TRBV20-1	TRBJ2-1	CSAKGILAGVGEQFF
TRBV18	TRBJ2-7	CASSPAGYYEQYF
TRBV5-1	TRBJ1-1	CASSSAPQGAGTEAFF
TRBV12-3/TRBV12-4	TRBJ2-6	CASSFGVAGANVLTF
TRBV9	TRBJ1-3	CASSVGTSGNTIYF
TRBV4-1	TRBJ1-2	CASSQVPPGTNYGYTF
TRBV20-1	TRBJ1-1	CSARDREGPNTEAFF
TRBV7-2	TRBJ2-2	CASSPLAGVRELFF
TRBV6-2/TRBV6-3	TRBJ2-5	CASSYSTGGDRAIPGETQYF
TRBV11-2	TRBJ1-2	CASSLDRQVGYGYTF
TRBV9	TRBJ2-1	CASSLTRVNEQFF
TRBV5-1	TRBJ1-4	CASSSTGLREKLFF
TRBV18	TRBJ1-1	CASSPRSGTTEAFF
TRBV29-1	TRBJ1-1	CSVARGRGNTEAFF